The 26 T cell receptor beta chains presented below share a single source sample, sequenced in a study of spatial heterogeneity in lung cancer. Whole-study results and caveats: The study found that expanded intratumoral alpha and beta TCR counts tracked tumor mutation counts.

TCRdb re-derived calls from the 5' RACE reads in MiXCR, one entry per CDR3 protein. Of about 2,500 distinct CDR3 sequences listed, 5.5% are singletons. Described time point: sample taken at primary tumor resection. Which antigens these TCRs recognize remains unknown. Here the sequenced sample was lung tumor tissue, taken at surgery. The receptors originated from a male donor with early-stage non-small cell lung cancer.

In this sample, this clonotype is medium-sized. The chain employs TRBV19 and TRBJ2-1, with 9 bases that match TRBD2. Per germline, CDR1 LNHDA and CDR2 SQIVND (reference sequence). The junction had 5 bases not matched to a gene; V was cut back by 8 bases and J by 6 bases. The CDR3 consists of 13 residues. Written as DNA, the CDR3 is TGTGCCAGTTCTAGCGGGGCCCTCAATGAGCAGTTCTTC. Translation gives CASSSGALNEQFF.

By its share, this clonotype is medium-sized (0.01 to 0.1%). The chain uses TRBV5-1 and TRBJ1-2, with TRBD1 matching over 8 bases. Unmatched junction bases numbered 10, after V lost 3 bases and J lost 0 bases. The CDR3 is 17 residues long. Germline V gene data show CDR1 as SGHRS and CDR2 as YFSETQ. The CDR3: CASSSTWTGQTNYGYTF. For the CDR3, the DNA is TGCGCCAGCAGCTCTACCTGGACAGGGCAGACTAACTATGGCTACACCTTC.

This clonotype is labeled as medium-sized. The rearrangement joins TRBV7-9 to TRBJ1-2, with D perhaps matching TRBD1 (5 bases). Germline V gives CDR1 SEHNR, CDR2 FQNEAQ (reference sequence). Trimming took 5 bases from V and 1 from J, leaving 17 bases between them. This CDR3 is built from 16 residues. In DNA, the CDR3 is TGTGCCAGCAGCCCGGACAAGCAGGGCATTAACTATGGCTACACCTTC. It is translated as CASSPDKQGINYGYTF.

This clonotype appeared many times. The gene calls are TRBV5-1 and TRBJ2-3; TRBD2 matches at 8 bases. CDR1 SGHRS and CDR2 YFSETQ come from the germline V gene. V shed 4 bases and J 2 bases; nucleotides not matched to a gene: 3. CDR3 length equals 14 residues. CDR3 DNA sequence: TGCGCCAGCAGCCCCGGGGGGGCCACAGATACGCAGTATTTT. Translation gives CASSPGGATDTQYF.

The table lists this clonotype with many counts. The CDR3 reads CASSYSTGNYEQYF. For the CDR3, the DNA is TGTGCCAGCAGTTACTCCACGGGGAACTACGAGCAGTACTTC. V is TRBV6-5 and J is TRBJ2-7, with D possibly being TRBD2 (5 bases). The germline V and J ends were trimmed by 0 bases and 3 bases, with 9 bases remaining between them. The germline gives CDR1 MNHEY, CDR2 SVGAGI. This CDR3 region has 14 residues.

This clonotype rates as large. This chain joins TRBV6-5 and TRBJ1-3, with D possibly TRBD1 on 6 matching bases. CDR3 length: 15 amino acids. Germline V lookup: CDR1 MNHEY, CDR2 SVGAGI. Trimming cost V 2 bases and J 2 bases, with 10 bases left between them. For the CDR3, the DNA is TGTGCCAGCAGTTACGACAGGCCAGCTGGAAACACCATATATTTT. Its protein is CASSYDRPAGNTIYF.

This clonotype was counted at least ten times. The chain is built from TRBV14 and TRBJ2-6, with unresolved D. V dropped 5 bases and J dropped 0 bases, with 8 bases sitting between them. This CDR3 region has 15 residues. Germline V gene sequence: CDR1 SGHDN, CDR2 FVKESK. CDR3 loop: CASSNTGSGANVLTF. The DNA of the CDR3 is TGTGCCAGCAGCAACACGGGCTCTGGGGCCAACGTCCTGACTTTC.

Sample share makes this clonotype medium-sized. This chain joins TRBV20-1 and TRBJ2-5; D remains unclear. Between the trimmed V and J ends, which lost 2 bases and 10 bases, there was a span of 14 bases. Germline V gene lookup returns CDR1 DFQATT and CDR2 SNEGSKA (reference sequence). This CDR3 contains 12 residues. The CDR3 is CSARMIYWGQYF. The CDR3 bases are TGCAGTGCTAGAATGATTTATTGGGGCCAGTACTTC.

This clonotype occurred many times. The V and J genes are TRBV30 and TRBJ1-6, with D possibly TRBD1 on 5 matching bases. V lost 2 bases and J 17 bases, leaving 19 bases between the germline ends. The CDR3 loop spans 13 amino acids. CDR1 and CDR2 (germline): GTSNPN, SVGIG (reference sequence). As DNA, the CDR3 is TGTGCCTGGAGTCATCCCGACAGACGTTGGTTCCACTTT. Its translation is CAWSHPDRRWFHF.

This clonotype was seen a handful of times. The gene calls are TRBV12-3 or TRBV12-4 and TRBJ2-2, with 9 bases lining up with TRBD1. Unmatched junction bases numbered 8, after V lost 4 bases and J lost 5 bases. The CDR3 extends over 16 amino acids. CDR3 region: CASSSGQGLGTGELFF. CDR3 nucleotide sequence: TGTGCCAGCAGTTCCGGACAGGGGTTGGGGACCGGGGAGCTGTTTTTT.

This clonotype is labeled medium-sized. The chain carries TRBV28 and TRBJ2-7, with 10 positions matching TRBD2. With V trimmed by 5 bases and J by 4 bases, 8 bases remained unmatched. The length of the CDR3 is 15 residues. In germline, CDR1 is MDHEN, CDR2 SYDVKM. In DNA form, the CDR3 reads TGTGCCAGCAGTACGGGGACTAGCGCCCGATACGAGCAGTACTTC. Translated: CASSTGTSARYEQYF. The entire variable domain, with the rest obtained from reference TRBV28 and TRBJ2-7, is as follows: DVKVTQSSRYLVKRTGEKVFLECVQDMDHENMFWYRQDPGLGLRLIYFSYDVKMKEKGDIPEGYSVSREKKERFSLILESASTNQTSMYLCASSTGTSARYEQYFGPGTRLTVT.

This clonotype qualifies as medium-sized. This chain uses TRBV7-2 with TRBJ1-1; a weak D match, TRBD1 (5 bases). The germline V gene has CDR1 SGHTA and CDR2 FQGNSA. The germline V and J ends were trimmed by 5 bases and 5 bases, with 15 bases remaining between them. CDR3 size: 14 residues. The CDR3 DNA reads TGTGCCAGCAGCCCCGGGGGGGGATGGACTGAAGCTTTCTTT. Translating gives CASSPGGGWTEAFF.

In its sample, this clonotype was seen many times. CDR3 loop: CASTQGTGGYTF. The CDR3 DNA is TGTGCCAGCACCCAGGGTACAGGTGGCTACACCTTC. This chain links TRBV12-3 or TRBV12-4 with TRBJ1-2; D may be TRBD1 (5 bases). CDR3 length equals 12 residues. Trimming removed 7 bases at V and 7 bases at J, with 13 bases between.

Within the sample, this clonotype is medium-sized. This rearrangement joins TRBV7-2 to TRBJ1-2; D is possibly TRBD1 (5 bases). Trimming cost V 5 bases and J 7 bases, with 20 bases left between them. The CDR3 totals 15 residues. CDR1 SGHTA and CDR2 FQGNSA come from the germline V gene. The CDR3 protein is CASSPPSGPGSGYTF. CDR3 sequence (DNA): TGTGCCAGCAGCCCCCCGTCAGGGCCGGGAAGTGGCTACACCTTC.

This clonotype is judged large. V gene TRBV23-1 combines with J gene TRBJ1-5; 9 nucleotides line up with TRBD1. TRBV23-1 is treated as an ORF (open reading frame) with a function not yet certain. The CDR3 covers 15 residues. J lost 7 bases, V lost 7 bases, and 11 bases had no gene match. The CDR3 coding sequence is TGCGCCAGCATTTCCGGGACAGGGAAGGGGCAGCCCCAGCATTTT. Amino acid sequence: CASISGTGKGQPQHF.

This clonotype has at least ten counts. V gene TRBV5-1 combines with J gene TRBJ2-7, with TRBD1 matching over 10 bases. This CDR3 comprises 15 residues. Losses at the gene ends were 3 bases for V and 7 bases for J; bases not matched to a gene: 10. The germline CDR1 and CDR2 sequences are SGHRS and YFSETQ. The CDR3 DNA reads TGCGCCAGCAGCTCACGGACAGGGGGGTTTGGGGAGCAGTACTTC. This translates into CASSSRTGGFGEQYF.

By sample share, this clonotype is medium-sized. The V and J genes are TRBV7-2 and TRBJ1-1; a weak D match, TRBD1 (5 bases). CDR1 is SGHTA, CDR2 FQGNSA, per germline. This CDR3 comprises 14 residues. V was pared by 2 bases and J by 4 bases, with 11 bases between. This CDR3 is CASSLKGSGTEAFF. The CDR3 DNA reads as TGTGCCAGCAGCTTAAAGGGGTCGGGCACTGAAGCTTTCTTT.

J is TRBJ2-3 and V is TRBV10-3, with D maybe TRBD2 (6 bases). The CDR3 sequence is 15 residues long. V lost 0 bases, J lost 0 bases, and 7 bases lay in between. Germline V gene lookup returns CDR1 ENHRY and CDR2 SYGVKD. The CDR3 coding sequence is TGTGCCATCAGTGAGTCGAGCGGGAGCACAGATACGCAGTATTTT. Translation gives CAISESSGSTDTQYF.

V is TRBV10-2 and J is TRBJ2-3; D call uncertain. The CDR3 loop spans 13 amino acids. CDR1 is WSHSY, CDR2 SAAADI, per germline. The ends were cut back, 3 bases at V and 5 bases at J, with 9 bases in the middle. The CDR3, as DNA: TGCGCCAGCAGTGAAAACAGTGGAGATACGCAGTATTTT. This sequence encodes CASSENSGDTQYF.

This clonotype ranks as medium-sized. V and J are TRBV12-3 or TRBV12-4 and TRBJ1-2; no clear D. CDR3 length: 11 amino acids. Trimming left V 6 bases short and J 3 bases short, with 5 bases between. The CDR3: CASRLYYGYTF. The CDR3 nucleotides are TGTGCCAGCAGGCTCTACTATGGCTACACCTTC.

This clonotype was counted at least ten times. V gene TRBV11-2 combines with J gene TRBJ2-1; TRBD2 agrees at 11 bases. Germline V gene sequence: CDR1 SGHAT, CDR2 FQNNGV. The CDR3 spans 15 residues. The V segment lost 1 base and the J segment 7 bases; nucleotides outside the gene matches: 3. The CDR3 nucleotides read TGTGCCAGCAGCTTAGGGACTAGCGGGCTGAATGAGCAGTTCTTC. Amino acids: CASSLGTSGLNEQFF.

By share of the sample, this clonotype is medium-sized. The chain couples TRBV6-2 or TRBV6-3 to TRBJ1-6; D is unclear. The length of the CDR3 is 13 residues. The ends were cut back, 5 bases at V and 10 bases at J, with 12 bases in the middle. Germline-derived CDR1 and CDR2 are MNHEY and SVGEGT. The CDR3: CASSRPSGSPLHF. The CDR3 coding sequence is TGTGCCAGCAGTAGACCGAGTGGGTCACCCCTCCACTTT.

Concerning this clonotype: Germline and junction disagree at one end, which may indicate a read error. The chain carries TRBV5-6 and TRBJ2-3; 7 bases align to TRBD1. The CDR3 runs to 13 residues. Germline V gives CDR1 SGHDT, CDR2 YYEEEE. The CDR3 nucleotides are TGTGCCAGCAGCTCGACAGGGACAGAAACGCAGTATTTT. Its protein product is CASSSTGTETQYF.

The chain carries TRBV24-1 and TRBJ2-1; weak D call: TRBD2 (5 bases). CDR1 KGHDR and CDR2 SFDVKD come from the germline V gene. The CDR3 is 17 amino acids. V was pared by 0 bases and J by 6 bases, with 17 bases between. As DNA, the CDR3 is TGTGCCACCAGTGATTTGGTTACTAGTGGGGAAGGCAATGAGCAGTTCTTC. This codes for CATSDLVTSGEGNEQFF.

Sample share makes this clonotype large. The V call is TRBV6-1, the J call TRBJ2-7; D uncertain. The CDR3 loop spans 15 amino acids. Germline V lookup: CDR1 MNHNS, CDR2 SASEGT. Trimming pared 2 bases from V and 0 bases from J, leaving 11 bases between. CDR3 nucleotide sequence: TGTGCCAGCAGTGAAAGACACGGAAGCTCCTACGAGCAGTACTTC. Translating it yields CASSERHGSSYEQYF.

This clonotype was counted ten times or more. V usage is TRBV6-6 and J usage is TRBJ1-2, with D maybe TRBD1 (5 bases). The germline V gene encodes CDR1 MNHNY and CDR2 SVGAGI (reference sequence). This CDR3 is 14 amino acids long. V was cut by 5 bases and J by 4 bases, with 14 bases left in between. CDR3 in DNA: TGTGCCAGCAGTCCCGGGACGGTAGTCTATGGCTACACCTTC. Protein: CASSPGTVVYGYTF.